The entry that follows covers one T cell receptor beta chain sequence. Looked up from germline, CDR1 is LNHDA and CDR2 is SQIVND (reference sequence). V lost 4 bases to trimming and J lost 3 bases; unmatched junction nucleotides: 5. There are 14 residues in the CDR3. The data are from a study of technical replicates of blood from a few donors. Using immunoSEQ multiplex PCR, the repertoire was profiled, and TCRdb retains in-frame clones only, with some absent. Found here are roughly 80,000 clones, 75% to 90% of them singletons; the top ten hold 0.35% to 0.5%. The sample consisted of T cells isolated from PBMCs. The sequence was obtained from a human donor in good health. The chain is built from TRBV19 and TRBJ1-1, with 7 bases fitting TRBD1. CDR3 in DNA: TGTGCCAGTAGTAATCCAGACAGGGACACTGAAGCTTTCTTT. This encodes CASSNPDRDTEAFF.